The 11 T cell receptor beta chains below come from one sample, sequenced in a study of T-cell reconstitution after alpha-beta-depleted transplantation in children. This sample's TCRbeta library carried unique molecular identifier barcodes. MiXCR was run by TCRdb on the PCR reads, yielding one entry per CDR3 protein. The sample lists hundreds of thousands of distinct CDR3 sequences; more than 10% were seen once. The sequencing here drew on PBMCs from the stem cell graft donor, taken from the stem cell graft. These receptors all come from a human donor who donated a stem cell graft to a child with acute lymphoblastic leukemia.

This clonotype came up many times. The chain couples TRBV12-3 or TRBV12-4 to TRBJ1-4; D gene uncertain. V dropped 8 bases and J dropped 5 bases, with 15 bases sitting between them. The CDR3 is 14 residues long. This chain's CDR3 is CASSRPAGNEKLFF. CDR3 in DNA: TGTGCCAGCTCGAGACCGGCGGGGAATGAAAAACTGTTTTTT.

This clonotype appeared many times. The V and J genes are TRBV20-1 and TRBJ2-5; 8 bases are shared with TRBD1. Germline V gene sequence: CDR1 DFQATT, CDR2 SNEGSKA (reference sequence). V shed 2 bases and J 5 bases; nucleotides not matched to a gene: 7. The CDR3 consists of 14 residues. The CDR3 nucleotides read TGCAGTGCTAGACCTTGGACAGGGCGGGAGACCCAGTACTTC. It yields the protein CSARPWTGRETQYF.

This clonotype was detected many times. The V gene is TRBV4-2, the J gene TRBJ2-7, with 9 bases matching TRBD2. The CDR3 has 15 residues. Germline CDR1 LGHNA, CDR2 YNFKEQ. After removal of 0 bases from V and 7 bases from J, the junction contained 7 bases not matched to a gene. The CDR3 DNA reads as TGTGCCAGCAGCCAAGAGGCTAGCGGGGCGCGGGAGCAGTACTTC. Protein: CASSQEASGAREQYF.

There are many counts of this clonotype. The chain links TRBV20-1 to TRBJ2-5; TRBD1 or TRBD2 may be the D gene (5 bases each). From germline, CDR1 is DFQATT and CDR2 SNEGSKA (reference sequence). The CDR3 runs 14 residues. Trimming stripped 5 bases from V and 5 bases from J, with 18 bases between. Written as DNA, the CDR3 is TGCAGTGCTTCAAGCCGGGGCCGTTGGGAGACCCAGTACTTC. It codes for CSASSRGRWETQYF.

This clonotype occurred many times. The CDR3, as DNA: TGCGCCATGGACGGGACAGGGTCCCACGAGCAGTACTTC. As protein: CAMDGTGSHEQYF. V and J are TRBV5-1 and TRBJ2-7, with TRBD1 matching over 9 bases. CDR1 and CDR2 (germline): SGHRS, YFSETQ. V was clipped by 9 bases and J by 5 bases; unmatched bases: 9. There are 13 residues in the CDR3.

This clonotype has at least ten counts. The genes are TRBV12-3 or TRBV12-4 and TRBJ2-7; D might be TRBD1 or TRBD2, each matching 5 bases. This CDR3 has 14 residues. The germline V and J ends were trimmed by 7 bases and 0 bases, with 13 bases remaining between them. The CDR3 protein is CASTTSGASYEQYF. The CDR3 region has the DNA TGTGCCAGCACCACGTCCGGGGCCTCCTACGAGCAGTACTTC.

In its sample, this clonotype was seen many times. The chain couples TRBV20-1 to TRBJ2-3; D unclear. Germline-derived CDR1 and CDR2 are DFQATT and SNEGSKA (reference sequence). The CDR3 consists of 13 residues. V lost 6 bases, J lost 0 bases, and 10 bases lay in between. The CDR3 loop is CSAPSDSTDTQYF. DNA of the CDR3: TGCAGTGCCCCTTCGGACAGCACAGATACGCAGTATTTT.

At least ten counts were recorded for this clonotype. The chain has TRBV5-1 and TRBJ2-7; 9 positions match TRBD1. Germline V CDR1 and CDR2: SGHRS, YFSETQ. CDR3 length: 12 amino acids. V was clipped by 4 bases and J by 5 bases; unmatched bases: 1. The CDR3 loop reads CASSTGGNEQYF. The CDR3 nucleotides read TGCGCCAGCAGCACAGGGGGCAACGAGCAGTACTTC.

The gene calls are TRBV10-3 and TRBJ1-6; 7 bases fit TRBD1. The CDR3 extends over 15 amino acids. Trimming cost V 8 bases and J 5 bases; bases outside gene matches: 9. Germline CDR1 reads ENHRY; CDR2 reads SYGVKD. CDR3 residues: CAIGTGDIDNSPLHF. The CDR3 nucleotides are TGTGCCATCGGAACAGGGGATATCGATAATTCACCCCTCCACTTT.

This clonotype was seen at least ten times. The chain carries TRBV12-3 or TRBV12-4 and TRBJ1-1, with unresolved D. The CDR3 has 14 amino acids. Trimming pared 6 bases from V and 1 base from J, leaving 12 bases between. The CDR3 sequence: CASSRRTQNTEAFF. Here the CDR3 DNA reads TGTGCCAGCAGCAGACGGACCCAGAACACTGAAGCTTTCTTT.

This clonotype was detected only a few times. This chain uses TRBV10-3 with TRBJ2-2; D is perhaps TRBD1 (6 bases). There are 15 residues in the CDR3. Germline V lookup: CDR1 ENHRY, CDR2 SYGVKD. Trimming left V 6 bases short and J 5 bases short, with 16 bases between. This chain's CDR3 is CAIRPNREPTGELFF. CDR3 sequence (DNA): TGTGCCATCAGACCCAACAGGGAACCAACCGGGGAGCTGTTTTTT.